The entry below gives a single T cell receptor (beta chain) sequence along with its context. The antigen is not known. The CD45RO-CCR7+CD27+CD95- phenotype denoted naive CD8+ T cells. This sample stems from a study of CXCR3-negative and CXCR3-positive naive CD8 T cells. In preparing the TRB cDNA libraries, 5' RACE with UMI labels was used. Using the 5' RACE reads, TCRdb records one entry per CDR3 protein without DNA. The sample data list 100,000 to 150,000 distinct CDR3 sequences. Findings and caveats of the study: Unlike memory cells, which differed, naive CXCR3-negative and CXCR3-positive cells had similar TRBV-TRBJ usage. After cryopreservation, CXCR3 expression dropped partially; most assays used fresh PBMCs.

In germline, CDR1 is LGHDT, CDR2 YNNKEL (reference sequence). This CDR3 comprises 17 residues. The sequence derives from a human donor in good health. Some clones in this sample may be carry-over from other donors' samples. Sequenced: naive CXCR3- CD8+ T cells from blood. Subset given: CD45RO-CCR7+CD27+CD95- naive CD8+ T cells lacking CXCR3 (TNR3-). The rearrangement links TRBV3-1 to TRBJ2-1. CDR3 region: CASSQNWPDLTYNEQFF.